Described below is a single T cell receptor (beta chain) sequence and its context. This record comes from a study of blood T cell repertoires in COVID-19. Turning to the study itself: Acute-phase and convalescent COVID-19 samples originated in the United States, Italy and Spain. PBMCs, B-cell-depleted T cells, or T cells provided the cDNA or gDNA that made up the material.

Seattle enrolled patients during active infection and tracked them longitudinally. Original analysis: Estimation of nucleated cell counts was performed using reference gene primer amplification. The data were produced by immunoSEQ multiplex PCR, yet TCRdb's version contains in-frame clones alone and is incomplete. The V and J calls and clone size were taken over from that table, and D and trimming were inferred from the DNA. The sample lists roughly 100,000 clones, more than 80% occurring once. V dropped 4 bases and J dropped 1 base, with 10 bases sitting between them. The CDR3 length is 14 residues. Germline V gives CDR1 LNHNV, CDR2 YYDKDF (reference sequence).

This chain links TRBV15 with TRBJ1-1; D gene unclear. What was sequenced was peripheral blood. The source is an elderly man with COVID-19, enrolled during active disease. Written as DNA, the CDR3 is TGTGCCACCAGCAAAGAGTTCCGGAACACTGAAGCTTTCTTT. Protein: CATSKEFRNTEAFF.